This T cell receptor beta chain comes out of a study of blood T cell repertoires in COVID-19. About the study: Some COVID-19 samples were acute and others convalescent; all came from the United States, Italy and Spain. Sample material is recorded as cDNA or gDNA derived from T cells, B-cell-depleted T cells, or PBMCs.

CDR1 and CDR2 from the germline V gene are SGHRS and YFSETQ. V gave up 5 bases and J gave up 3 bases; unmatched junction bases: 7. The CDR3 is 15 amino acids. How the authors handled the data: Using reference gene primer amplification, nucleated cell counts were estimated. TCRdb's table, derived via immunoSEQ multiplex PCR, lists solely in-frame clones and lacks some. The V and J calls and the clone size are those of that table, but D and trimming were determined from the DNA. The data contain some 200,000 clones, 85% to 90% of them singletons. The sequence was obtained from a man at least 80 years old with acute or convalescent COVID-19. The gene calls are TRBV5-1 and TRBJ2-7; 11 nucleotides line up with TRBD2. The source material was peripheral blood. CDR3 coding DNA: TGCGCCAGCAGGCCCGGGACTAGCGGACTCTACGAGCAGTACTTC. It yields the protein CASRPGTSGLYEQYF. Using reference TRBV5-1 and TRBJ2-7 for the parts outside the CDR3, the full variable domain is KAGVTQTPRYLIKTRGQQVTLSCSPISGHRSVSWYQQTPGQGLQFLFEYFSETQRNKGNFPGRFSGRQFSNSRSEMNVSTLELGDSALYLCASRPGTSGLYEQYFGPGTRLTVT.